This T cell receptor (beta chain) is from a study of memory CD4+ T cells and cytomegalovirus serostatus. Study-wide points: The CMV-associated TCR signature appears largely within the CD4+ memory repertoire.

Turning to this clone: Its antigen is still unknown.

Original processing methods: After removing out-of-frame reads, approximately 2.2 million distinct TCRbeta sequences remained. Data came from immunoSEQ multiplex PCR; TCRdb stores just in-frame clones and leaves some out. That table is the source of V, J and clone size, and D and trimming were worked out from the DNA. Found here are tens of thousands of clones, over 75% of them singletons; the top ten hold 0.7% to 0.85%. V shed 5 bases and J shed 2 bases, with 16 bases lying between them. The CDR3 sequence is 16 residues long. CDR1 and CDR2 (germline): SGHTA, FQGNSA. The sort gate was single viable CD3+CD4+CD8-CD45RO+ cells for memory CD4+ T cells. Positive selection with CD4 microbeads enriched total CD4+ T cells.

Sample: memory CD4+ T cells from blood. The clonotype originates from an adult in good health and CMV-seronegative. The chain links TRBV7-2 to TRBJ2-1; tentative D call: TRBD2 (6 bases). The CDR3: CASSSLAERPYNEQFF. In DNA form, the CDR3 reads TGTGCCAGCAGCAGCTTAGCGGAACGACCCTACAATGAGCAGTTCTTC.